This T cell receptor beta chain was documented in a study of blood T cell repertoires in COVID-19. Overall study context: The samples span acute and convalescent COVID-19 from the United States, Italy and Spain. Nucleic acid was either cDNA or gDNA, and it came from T cells, B-cell-depleted T cells, or PBMCs.

V lost 2 bases and J 4 bases, leaving 17 bases between the germline ends. Germline values: CDR1 GTSNPN, CDR2 SVGIG (reference sequence). There are 15 residues in the CDR3. Authors' methods: The assay estimated nucleated cells by amplifying reference gene primers. Profiled with immunoSEQ multiplex PCR; TCRdb holds only in-frame clones, not every one. That table furnishes V, J and clone size, whereas the DNA furnished D and trimming. Found here are 200,000 to 300,000 clones, 88% of them singletons; the top ten hold roughly 4%. Sequenced material: peripheral blood. The source of this sequence is a man aged 55 to 69 who had recovered from COVID-19. This chain uses TRBV30 with TRBJ1-1; D is perhaps TRBD1 (6 bases). The CDR3 here is CAWSYPPGGRTEAFF. CDR3 in DNA: TGTGCCTGGAGTTACCCTCCGGGGGGCCGCACTGAAGCTTTCTTT.